The sequence of this T cell receptor (beta chain) was determined in a study of CD8 T cells in ankylosing spondylitis. Findings of the study overall: Clones tied to disease were said to be significantly enriched in matched ankylosing spondylitis synovial fluid. What seemed typical of ankylosing spondylitis blood was a TCR beta motif built from roughly eight highly homologous variants.

Of note for this clonotype: Its antigen is undetermined.

Library preparation for TCR beta used quantitative 5'-RACE with molecular barcodes. Each CDR3 protein gets one entry after TCRdb re-called the 5' RACE reads with MiXCR. The sample carries about 440,000 distinct CDR3 sequences, over 15% recorded once. From germline, CDR1 is LGHDT and CDR2 YNNKEL (reference sequence). This CDR3 has 15 residues. This sequence joins TRBV3-1 and TRBJ2-5; a possible D gene is TRBD1 (6 bases). The TCR originated in a male donor with ankylosing spondylitis. Sample: blood, either unsorted or a sorted T cell fraction (not recorded which). The CDR3 region has the DNA TGTTACCAGCCCTCCCGGCGACAGGAACAAGAGACCCAGTACTTC. It translates to CYQPSRRQEQETQYF.